This record concerns one T cell receptor beta chain sequence. This clonotype was counted a single time. Its antigen remains unidentified. Within one base of it there is no much larger clone, and no base qualities were kept. Every donor in the study was a healthy Caucasian. The library relied on 5' RACE. These reads were obtained on an Illumina HiSeq 2000. Template switching introduced a universal primer binding site; the final cDNA contained a unique molecular identifier, enabling accurate counting of TCR cDNA molecules. First-strand cDNA for TCR alpha and beta chains was synthesized from specific primers in the conserved constant-segment region. To control for contamination, each cDNA library was double barcoded with a SMART-Mk sample barcode plus Illumina barcodes. Two successive PCR steps introduced TruSeq adapter sequences along with Illumina sample barcodes. Sequencing of the TCR alpha and beta cDNA libraries was done on the Illumina HiSeq platform using custom primers. On the study's bioinformatics: MiGEC processed the raw reads to extract unique molecular identifiers, while MiXCR was used to determine the CDR3 positions. For each individual, recombination models were inferred using an EM algorithm with the repgenHMM and IGoR tools. Shared clonotypes were analyzed with the tcR package in R, and sharing was normalized by the product of cloneset sizes. To study raw recombination without the effects of thymic and clonal selection, out-of-frame nonproductive sequences were analyzed. TCRdb ran its own pipeline on the public reads, namely fastp trimming at Q25 and MiXCR clone calling, and kept in-frame beta chains. Rows with a matching CDR3 protein are joined into one entry that keeps the most common DNA and genes. The V and J calls were determined by TCRdb, not by the authors. Recorded for this sample are about 1.7 million distinct CDR3 sequences; 25% to 35% of them occurred a single time. The top ten hold approximately 0.29% of the sample.

This sample is drawn from a study of identical twins (dated by TCRdb to 2016 to 2017). About the study as a whole: TCR alpha and beta repertoires from monozygotic twins, unrelated adults of various ages and cord blood were deep-sequenced to test whether fetal clonotypes persist. Replicate twin experiments were performed at different times using different library preparation protocols to rule out contamination.

Study-level results and caveats: Recombination models systematically underestimated out-of-frame TCR alpha sharing in monozygotic twins but agreed with sharing between unrelated individuals. Zero-insertion analyses could be partly confounded by invariant T cells such as MAIT and iNKT, although diverse VJ usage argued against such confounding for most clonotypes. Compared with coincidental sharing between unrelated individuals, out-of-frame TCR alpha sequences shared between twins had an excess of sequences with low generation probability. In beta out-of-frame sequences, excess twin sharing was weaker, because having fewer shared sequences lowered the signal-to-noise ratio. Abundant cord blood beta clonotypes carried fewer insertions; young adult naive repertoires showed a weaker similar trend, while memory repertoires showed none. Conclusions relied on cross-sectional statistical analysis, since the same donors could not be followed over many years.

In the germline V gene, CDR1 corresponds to SGHTA and CDR2 to FQGNSA. The cysteine opens and the phenylalanine closes a CDR3 of 17 amino acids. The only DNA kept is the CDR3, 51 bases in frame from the first base. Trimmed from V: 6 bases; trimmed from J: 9 bases; junction bases lacking a gene match: 18. Recombination joined TRBV7-2 with TRBJ1-5; TRBD1 aligns with 9 central bases. The clonotype comes from a newborn girl in good health. Sequencing used cord blood. The sequenced DNA is TGTGCCAGCAGTCCCCTGGGGACAGGGTTTCGGTTTCCGCCCCAGCATTTT. It codes for CASSPLGTGFRFPPQHF.